Below, 5 T cell receptor beta chains from the same sample are listed, as sequenced in a study of blood T cell repertoires in COVID-19. The data were produced by immunoSEQ multiplex PCR, yet TCRdb's version contains in-frame clones alone and is incomplete. This table holds 200,000 to 300,000 clones, approximately 85% found once. The source material was peripheral blood. The receptor set was obtained from a human donor in a cohort sampled during active COVID-19.

The chain links TRBV7-2 to TRBJ2-7, with 8 bases that match TRBD1. Per the germline V gene, CDR1 is SGHTA and CDR2 is FQGNSA. The J segment lost 3 bases and the V segment lost 6 bases, leaving 10 bases of the junction unmatched. The CDR3 totals 15 residues. CDR3 in DNA: TGTGCCAGCAGATTTAGACAGGGGTCCCTCTACGAGCAGTACTTC. It yields the protein CASRFRQGSLYEQYF.

This clone occurred once. V usage is TRBV4-1 and J usage is TRBJ1-6; 9 nucleotides align to TRBD1. Germline CDR1 is MGHRA and CDR2 is YSYEKL. The length of the CDR3 is 15 residues. Unmatched junction bases numbered 6, after V lost 6 bases and J lost 6 bases. The CDR3 loop is CASSFTGGINSPLHF. Written as DNA, the CDR3 is TGCGCCAGCAGTTTCACAGGGGGCATTAATTCACCCCTCCACTTT.

The rearrangement uses TRBV9 and TRBJ1-4, with D uncertain. CDR1 and CDR2 (germline): SGDLS, YYNGEE. The ends were cut back, 4 bases at V and 7 bases at J, with 17 bases in the middle. The CDR3 is made up of 15 amino acids. CDR3 nucleotide sequence: TGTGCCAGCAGCCTCCCCGGGGTAGCAGGTGAAAAACTGTTTTTT. This gives the protein CASSLPGVAGEKLFF.

The V gene is TRBV10-3, the J gene TRBJ2-7, with a possible D match to TRBD1 (5 bases). V gave up 9 bases and J gave up 1 base, with 16 bases separating them. Germline CDR1 reads ENHRY; CDR2 reads SYGVKD. The CDR3 contains 14 residues. CDR3 DNA sequence: TGTGCCATTCCGACGCGGACAACGTCCTACGAGCAGTACTTC. It encodes CAIPTRTTSYEQYF.

The rearrangement uses TRBV11-3 and TRBJ2-5, with 15 bases aligning to TRBD2. The CDR3 is made up of 17 amino acids. In germline, CDR1 is SGHNT, CDR2 YENEEA. The V gene end was trimmed by 2 bases and the J gene end by 6 bases; junction bases not matched to a gene: 7. CDR3 residues: CASSLRSGTSGRKTQYF. The CDR3 DNA follows: TGTGCCAGCAGCTTACGATCGGGGACTAGCGGGAGGAAGACCCAGTACTTC.